The 23 T cell receptor beta chains below all came from one sample that was sequenced in a study of shared clonotypes between healthy human individuals. Clones were sequenced by immunoSEQ multiplex PCR, and TCRdb holds only the in-frame ones, with some missing. Of roughly 720,000 clones listed, about nine tenths are singletons. Source material: memory CD8+ T cells from PBMCs. Described subset: CD45RO+ cells pooled with CCR7-negative TemRA cells. The source is a man in his late teens or twenties in good health. Some clones in this sample may be carry-over from other donors' samples.

The rearrangement joins TRBV6-1 to TRBJ1-5; no clear D gene. The V end was cut by 6 bases, the J end by 2 bases, with 5 bases between. Germline CDR1 and CDR2: MNHNS and SASEGT. The CDR3 extends over 12 amino acids. CDR3 nucleotides: TGTGCCAGCAGGGTCGGCAATCAGCCCCAGCATTTT. Amino acid sequence: CASRVGNQPQHF.

This chain joins TRBV27 and TRBJ2-7; 8 bases align to TRBD2. CDR1 is MNHEY and CDR2 is SMNVEV in the germline V gene (reference sequence). CDR3 size: 15 residues. V dropped 5 bases and J dropped 3; count of bases not matched to a gene: 9. CDR3 loop: CASSRPREGVYEQYF. For the CDR3, the DNA is TGTGCCAGCAGTAGGCCCCGGGAGGGGGTCTACGAGCAGTACTTC.

The chain employs TRBV7-8 and TRBJ2-1; the D gene is possibly TRBD1 (6 bases). Germline CDR1 is SGHVS and CDR2 is FQNEAQ. The CDR3 has 16 residues. V was shortened by 7 bases and J by 8 bases, with 24 bases between the two germline ends. CDR3 amino acids: CASKQRPTGRTDEQFF. The CDR3, as DNA: TGTGCCAGCAAACAAAGGCCCACAGGGAGAACGGATGAGCAGTTCTTC.

This clone was found once. The chain carries TRBV11-2 and TRBJ2-3; D unresolved. In germline, CDR1 is SGHAT, CDR2 FQNNGV. Trimming pared 3 bases from V and 1 base from J, leaving 11 bases between. This CDR3 comprises 15 residues. CDR3: CASSLSYRGTDTQYF. The CDR3 bases are TGTGCCAGCAGCTTGTCCTATCGAGGCACAGATACGCAGTATTTT.

For this clone: Other nucleotide sequences in the sample specify the same CDR3. The chain joins TRBV6-5 to TRBJ2-5; 7 nucleotides match TRBD1. Germline V gene sequence: CDR1 MNHEY, CDR2 SVGAGI. Trimming at V came to 5 bases and at J to 2 bases, leaving 2 bases not matched to a gene. The CDR3 covers 13 residues. This chain's CDR3 is CASSLGQQETQYF. The DNA for the CDR3 is TGTGCCAGCAGTCTGGGACAGCAAGAGACCCAGTACTTC.

This sequence joins TRBV7-9 and TRBJ2-4; D is unclear. Trimming shortened V by 0 bases and J by 0 bases, and 15 bases separated the two germline ends. Looked up from germline, CDR1 is SEHNR and CDR2 is FQNEAQ (reference sequence). CDR3 length equals 18 residues. The CDR3 DNA sequence: TGTGCCAGCAGCTTAGCCCCCCCCCTTAGACTAGCCAAAAACATTCAGTACTTC. Protein: CASSLAPPLRLAKNIQYF.

The chain joins TRBV28 to TRBJ2-7; D might be TRBD1 (5 bases). The CDR3 spans 15 residues. CDR1 and CDR2 from the germline V gene are MDHEN and SYDVKM. V gave up 6 bases and J gave up 4 bases, with 19 bases separating them. CDR3 in DNA: TGTGCCAGCAGCCGACGACCCTTAGGGGTTTACGAGCAGTACTTC. Translation: CASSRRPLGVYEQYF.

The chain is built from TRBV15 and TRBJ1-5; TRBD1 might be the D (6 bases). The CDR3 is 16 amino acids. Germline CDR1 LNHNV, CDR2 YYDKDF (reference sequence). The V and J ends lost 0 bases and 6 bases respectively, with 15 bases between them. The CDR3 nucleotides are TGTGCCACCAGCAGAGATTCAGAGGGGGAGTTTCAGCCCCAGCATTTT. This codes for CATSRDSEGEFQPQHF.

The count of this clone is one. The rearrangement links TRBV21-1 to TRBJ2-5; the DNA was not compared with TRBD1, the D call given in the table. TRBV21-1 is termed a pseudogene. The CDR3 extends over 14 amino acids. The CDR3 spells CASSKKTGRETQYF. CDR3 nucleotides: TGTGCCAGCAGCAAAAAGACAGGGAGGGAGACCCAGTACTTC.

The J gene is TRBJ1-5, the V gene TRBV27, with no clear D. The V gene lost 5 bases and the J gene lost 7 bases, with 9 bases spanning the gap. CDR1 and CDR2 (germline): MNHEY, SMNVEV (reference sequence). CDR3 size: 12 residues. The CDR3 loop is CASSTPGQPQHF. In nucleotides, the CDR3 is TGTGCCAGCAGTACCCCGGGGCAGCCCCAGCATTTT.

V gene TRBV7-3 combines with J gene TRBJ2-1, with 10 bases matching TRBD1. In germline, CDR1 is SGHTA, CDR2 FQGTGA. J lost 2 bases, V lost 4 bases, and 14 bases had no gene match. The CDR3 contains 19 residues. This CDR3 reads CASSSNPSGTGVTYNEQFF. The CDR3 DNA follows: TGTGCCAGCAGCTCGAACCCCTCCGGGACAGGGGTGACCTACAATGAGCAGTTCTTC.

This chain uses TRBV19 with TRBJ1-1, with D hard to call. V dropped 8 bases and J dropped 0 bases, with 22 bases sitting between them. The germline V gene encodes CDR1 LNHDA and CDR2 SQIVND (reference sequence). The CDR3 length is 17 residues. The CDR3: CASSRGVPREVNTEAFF. CDR3 in DNA: TGTGCCAGTTCACGAGGCGTCCCTCGGGAGGTGAACACTGAAGCTTTCTTT. Complete variable domain (other parts from reference TRBV19 and TRBJ1-1): DGGITQSPKYLFRKEGQNVTLSCEQNLNHDAMYWYRQDPGQGLRLIYYSQIVNDFQKGDIAEGYSVSREKKESFPLTVTSAQKNPTAFYLCASSRGVPREVNTEAFFGQGTRLTVV.

Of note for this clone: This specimen includes other DNA sequences encoding the same CDR3. The V gene is TRBV7-9, the J gene TRBJ2-3; D tentatively reads TRBD1 or TRBD2 (5 bases each). V lost 9 bases and J 1 base, leaving 8 bases between the germline ends. The germline CDR1 and CDR2 sequences are SEHNR and FQNEAQ (reference sequence). The CDR3 runs to 12 residues. DNA for the CDR3: TGTGCCAGTAGGGACGGCACAGATACGCAGTATTTT. Translation gives CASRDGTDTQYF.

Written as DNA, the CDR3 is TGTGCCAGCAGGGGGGGAGGGGAAGAGACCCAGTACTTC. Translation: CASRGGGEETQYF. The genes are TRBV28 and TRBJ2-5; TRBD2 agrees at 7 bases. The CDR3 sequence is 13 residues long. The junction had 4 bases not matched to a gene; V was cut back by 6 bases and J by 3 bases. Germline assignment: CDR1 MDHEN and CDR2 SYDVKM.

This clone occurred a few times. The J gene is TRBJ2-2, the V gene TRBV7-9; 15 bases map to TRBD2. Per the germline V gene, CDR1 is SEHNR and CDR2 is FQNEAQ (reference sequence). J gave up 5 bases and V 6 bases, and 7 bases lay outside the gene matches. The CDR3 runs 17 residues. CDR3 sequence reads: CASRRPGLAGGTGELFF. CDR3 sequence (DNA): TGTGCCAGCAGGCGACCGGGACTAGCGGGAGGTACCGGGGAGCTGTTTTTT.

The chain is built from TRBV9 and TRBJ1-2; possibly TRBD1 for D (6 bases). Germline V gives CDR1 SGDLS, CDR2 YYNGEE. Between the trimmed V and J ends, which lost 0 bases and 8 bases, there was a span of 17 bases. The CDR3 runs 15 residues. Here the CDR3 DNA reads TGTGCCAGCAGCGTAGAGGCAGGGGTTTCTGAAGGCTACACCTTC. It is translated as CASSVEAGVSEGYTF.

The genes are TRBV19 and TRBJ2-1; 9 nucleotides match TRBD2. V dropped 4 bases and J dropped 6; count of bases not matched to a gene: 13. CDR1 LNHDA and CDR2 SQIVND come from the germline V gene (reference sequence). There are 17 residues in the CDR3. The CDR3 protein is CASSRGPGLATGNEQFF. The DNA for the CDR3 is TGTGCCAGTAGTAGGGGTCCGGGACTAGCAACCGGCAATGAGCAGTTCTTC.

Comments on this clone: Other DNA sequences within the sample encode an identical CDR3. The chain employs TRBV11-3 and TRBJ2-1; D remains unclear. The CDR3 has 15 residues. V was pared by 1 base and J by 0 bases, with 7 bases between. Germline CDR1 and CDR2: SGHNT and YENEEA. CDR3 sequence (DNA): TGTGCCAGCAGCTTAGGCAGAAGCTCCTACAATGAGCAGTTCTTC. This codes for CASSLGRSSYNEQFF. Full variable domain (remainder filled in from reference TRBV11-3 and TRBJ2-1): EAGVVQSPRYKIIEKKQPVAFWCNPISGHNTLYWYLQNLGQGPELLIRYENEEAVDDSQLPKDRFSAERLKGVDSTLKIQPAELGDSAVYLCASSLGRSSYNEQFFGPGTRLTVL.

The DNA for the CDR3 is TGTGCCAGCAGCGTAGAGCCCCAGACAGGGCTGGGCTCTGAAGCTTTCTTT. This gives the protein CASSVEPQTGLGSEAFF. This sequence joins TRBV9 and TRBJ1-1; 7 bases are a match to TRBD1. V dropped 0 bases and J dropped 6; count of bases not matched to a gene: 14. The germline CDR1 and CDR2 sequences are SGDLS and YYNGEE. The CDR3 is 17 amino acids.

The genes are TRBV10-3 and TRBJ2-5, with 10 nucleotides matching TRBD2. Germline values: CDR1 ENHRY, CDR2 SYGVKD. With V trimmed by 3 bases and J by 0 bases, 7 bases remained unmatched. The length of the CDR3 is 17 residues. CDR3 loop: CAISDSGLAGDQETQYF. The CDR3 DNA follows: TGTGCCATCAGTGATTCGGGCCTAGCGGGAGACCAAGAGACCCAGTACTTC.

V usage is TRBV4-1 and J usage is TRBJ2-1; 7 bases are a match to TRBD1. The V gene end was trimmed by 5 bases and the J gene end by 4 bases; junction bases not matched to a gene: 8. The germline gives CDR1 MGHRA, CDR2 YSYEKL. This CDR3 comprises 15 residues. DNA of the CDR3: TGCGCCAGCAGCACAACCGGGACAGTTTACAATGAGCAGTTCTTC. It translates to CASSTTGTVYNEQFF.

This sequence joins TRBV7-6 and TRBJ1-1; D ambiguous. The germline V gene has CDR1 SGHVS and CDR2 FNYEAQ. The CDR3 spans 13 residues. The ends were cut back, 5 bases at V and 1 base at J, with 8 bases in the middle. CDR3 in amino acids: CASSELTNTEAFF. The DNA for the CDR3 is TGTGCCAGCAGCGAACTCACGAACACTGAAGCTTTCTTT.

The chain is built from TRBV4-1 and TRBJ2-1, with 9 bases fitting TRBD2. Germline assignment: CDR1 MGHRA and CDR2 YSYEKL. The CDR3 is 16 residues long. V lost 0 bases to trimming and J lost 7 bases; unmatched junction nucleotides: 7. In nucleotides, the CDR3 is TGCGCCAGCAGCCAAGAACGGCGGGAGGGCTGGAATGAGCAGTTCTTC. Protein sequence: CASSQERREGWNEQFF.